One sample yielded the 22 T cell receptor beta chains listed below, sequenced in a study of molecular identifiers for immune sequencing clone quantification. TCRdb re-called the PCR reads with MiXCR, one entry per CDR3 protein. Altogether some 580,000 distinct CDR3 sequences are present, around 25% being singletons, with the ten largest covering approximately 0.75%. Material: naive CD8+ T cells from blood, with Jurkat cell RNA spiked in. As to subset: FACS-sorted CD8+CD4-CCR7+CD45RA+ naive T cells. These receptors were taken from a human donor in good health. Some libraries in this study had Jurkat cell RNA spiked in.

On this clonotype: One junction end disagrees with the germline gene, perhaps due to a read error. The CDR3, as DNA: TGCAGCGTCCTCGGAGGGCAGTCCTCTGGAACCACCAGATATTTT. It encodes CSVLGGQSSGTTRYF. This chain uses TRBV29-1 with TRBJ1-3; D unresolved. Germline CDR1 reads SQVTM; CDR2 reads ANQGSEA. The CDR3 is 15 residues long.

This chain joins TRBV11-2 and TRBJ2-7, with no clear D. From germline, CDR1 is SGHAT and CDR2 FQNNGV. The CDR3 consists of 14 residues. V lost 2 bases and J 2 bases, leaving 10 bases between the germline ends. CDR3 sequence: CASSLHRVTYEQYF. DNA for the CDR3: TGTGCCAGCAGCTTACATAGGGTCACCTACGAGCAGTACTTC.

This clonotype was observed many times. This rearrangement joins TRBV5-5 to TRBJ1-5; D is possibly TRBD1 (5 bases). Trimming cost V 4 bases and J 0 bases, with 11 bases left between them. Germline assignment: CDR1 SGHKS and CDR2 YYEKEE (reference sequence). The CDR3 loop spans 15 amino acids. The CDR3 bases are TGTGCCAGCAGCCCGCGCGGACATAGCAATCAGCCCCAGCATTTT. It translates to CASSPRGHSNQPQHF.

V usage is TRBV28 and J usage is TRBJ2-1, with 15 positions matching TRBD2. This CDR3 spans 17 amino acids. Germline V gives CDR1 MDHEN, CDR2 SYDVKM. The junction had 4 bases not matched to a gene; V was cut back by 6 bases and J by 1 base. The CDR3 is CASRGGLAGGSYNEQFF. CDR3 sequence (DNA): TGTGCCAGCAGGGGAGGACTAGCGGGAGGGTCCTACAATGAGCAGTTCTTC.

The CDR3 nucleotides are TGTGCCAGCAGCGATCAGACTGGGGTACTTAACACCGGGGAGCTGTTTTTT. It specifies CASSDQTGVLNTGELFF. The gene calls are TRBV9 and TRBJ2-2; D uncertain. The CDR3 has 17 amino acids. V was shortened by 3 bases and J by 2 bases, with 17 bases between the two germline ends. Germline CDR1 reads SGDLS; CDR2 reads YYNGEE.

This clonotype occurred a few times. This chain uses TRBV7-9 with TRBJ1-2, with a possible D match to TRBD1 (6 bases). Trimming took off 0 bases at V and 4 bases at J, with 12 bases between the two ends. This CDR3 has 15 amino acids. Germline lookup yields CDR1 SEHNR and CDR2 FQNEAQ (reference sequence). The chain's CDR3 is CASSLAGTLPYGYTF. DNA of the CDR3: TGTGCCAGCAGCTTAGCCGGGACACTTCCCTATGGCTACACCTTC.

In this sample, this clonotype turned up many times. This chain uses TRBV13 with TRBJ2-3; D might be TRBD1 (8 bases). V gave up 5 bases and J gave up 5 bases, with 14 bases separating them. This CDR3 has 14 amino acids. Germline V lookup: CDR1 PRHDT, CDR2 FYEKMQ (reference sequence). This chain's CDR3 is CASSPDREGDTQYF. The DNA of the CDR3 is TGTGCCAGCAGCCCGGACAGGGAGGGAGATACGCAGTATTTT.

This clonotype was seen at least ten times. This rearrangement joins TRBV4-3 to TRBJ2-3; 8 nucleotides match TRBD1. The CDR3 has 15 amino acids. Germline CDR1 LGHNA, CDR2 YSLEER. The junction had 11 bases not matched to a gene; V was cut back by 6 bases and J by 6 bases. CDR3: CASSPTGGIGDTQYF. In DNA, the CDR3 is TGCGCCAGCAGTCCCACAGGGGGGATAGGGGATACGCAGTATTTT.

Of note for this clonotype: A much larger clone differs from this one at a single base, so this may be a read error. The V gene is TRBV7-6, the J gene TRBJ2-7; no clear D. The germline V gene has CDR1 SGHVS and CDR2 FNYEAQ. This CDR3 is built from 13 residues. The CDR3 loop reads CDSSPDGRYEQYF. DNA for the CDR3: TGTGACAGCAGCCCCGATGGTCGGTACGAGCAGTACTTC.

This clonotype was seen at least ten times. This sequence joins TRBV24-1 and TRBJ1-1; a possible D gene is TRBD1 (6 bases). The germline V and J ends were trimmed by 7 bases and 7 bases, with 12 bases remaining between them. This CDR3 has 12 residues. Germline loops: CDR1 KGHDR, CDR2 SFDVKD. DNA for the CDR3: TGTGCCACCAGCCAGACAGGCCTTGAAGCTTTCTTT. Translated, it gives CATSQTGLEAFF.

The chain couples TRBV7-2 to TRBJ2-1; 10 nucleotides match TRBD2. Germline V lookup: CDR1 SGHTA, CDR2 FQGNSA. CDR3 length equals 15 residues. Trimming removed 5 bases from V and 9 bases from J; junction bases left unmatched: 10. The CDR3 bases are TGTGCCAGCAGCCCCGGACTAGCGGAAGACAGTGAGCAGTTCTTC. Translation gives CASSPGLAEDSEQFF. Drawing the rest from reference TRBV7-2 and TRBJ2-1, the complete variable domain is GAGVSQSPSNKVTEKGKDVELRCDPISGHTALYWYRQSLGQGLEFLIYFQGNSAPDKSGLPSDRFSAERTGGSVSTLTIQRTQQEDSAVYLCASSPGLAEDSEQFFGPGTRLTVL.

Comments on this clonotype: This CDR3 fails to terminate in the conserved phenylalanine or tryptophan, so it likely reflects a read error. The rearrangement uses TRBV12-3 or TRBV12-4 and TRBJ2-3; D gene unclear. V lost 6 bases and J 2 bases, leaving 15 bases between the germline ends. The CDR3 totals 15 residues. The CDR3 DNA follows: TGTGCCAGCAGCCCCGACGGAATTCACACAGATACGCAGTATCTT. Amino acid sequence: CASSPDGIHTDTQYL.

On this clonotype: This may arise from a read error, as a much more abundant clone is one base away. The genes are TRBV7-9 and TRBJ2-3; perhaps TRBD2 as D (5 bases). CDR3 length equals 16 residues. V lost 5 bases and J 2 bases, leaving 17 bases between the germline ends. In germline, CDR1 is SEHNR, CDR2 FQNEAQ (reference sequence). The CDR3 DNA is TGTGCCAGCAGCCCCGAGGGCGGGTTCGCCACAGATACGCAGTATTTT. This sequence encodes CASSPEGGFATDTQYF.

The rearrangement uses TRBV18 and TRBJ2-2; D possibly corresponds to TRBD1 (5 bases). This CDR3 is built from 16 residues. The V and J ends lost 3 bases and 1 base respectively, with 12 bases between them. The germline V gene encodes CDR1 KGHSH and CDR2 LQKENI. CDR3 bases: TGTGCCAGCTCACCCCCATATACAGGGAACACCGGGGAGCTGTTTTTT. Translating it yields CASSPPYTGNTGELFF.

This clonotype has ten or more counts. The J gene is TRBJ2-5, the V gene TRBV3-1; 8 bases fit TRBD1. Germline V CDR1 and CDR2: LGHDT, YNNKEL (reference sequence). The CDR3 loop spans 14 amino acids. V shed 3 bases, J shed 6 bases, and the junction held 6 bases outside the gene matches. CDR3 in DNA: TGTGCCAGCAGCCACGTAACAGGGGGGAAGACCCAGTACTTC. Protein product: CASSHVTGGKTQYF.

This clonotype was seen many times. The chain uses TRBV6-5 and TRBJ2-3, with 13 bases matching TRBD2. Germline V gives CDR1 MNHEY, CDR2 SVGAGI. V was clipped by 5 bases and J by 4 bases; unmatched bases: 3. The CDR3 totals 15 residues. The CDR3 protein is CASSPGTSGADTQYF. The CDR3 DNA reads TGTGCCAGCAGTCCCGGGACTAGCGGGGCAGATACGCAGTATTTT.

This clonotype was seen a few times. The chain is built from TRBV19 and TRBJ2-7; D is unresolved. V was shortened by 3 bases and J by 2 bases, with 11 bases between the two germline ends. The CDR3 contains 14 residues. Germline CDR1 LNHDA, CDR2 SQIVND (reference sequence). DNA for the CDR3: TGTGCCAGTAGTATTATGCACGAGGCCTACGAGCAGTACTTC. Its protein is CASSIMHEAYEQYF.

The sample holds a few counts of this clonotype. A much larger clonotype is one base distant, so this may be a read error. The chain carries TRBV28 and TRBJ2-5; TRBD1 agrees at 9 bases. This CDR3 is built from 14 residues. CDR1 is MDHEN, CDR2 SYDVKM, per germline. The CDR3 DNA sequence: TGTGCCGGCAGTCCGACAGGGGGACGAGAGACCCAGTACTTC. As protein: CAGSPTGGRETQYF.

This clonotype was detected only a few times. V usage is TRBV4-3 and J usage is TRBJ1-1, with D uncertain. This CDR3 region has 13 residues. Germline V lookup: CDR1 LGHNA, CDR2 YSLEER. Between the trimmed V and J ends, which lost 2 bases and 4 bases, there was a span of 8 bases. The CDR3 sequence: CASSQQVGTEAFF. The CDR3 DNA reads as TGCGCCAGCAGCCAACAGGTTGGCACTGAAGCTTTCTTT.

The chain couples TRBV19 to TRBJ2-2, with D maybe TRBD1 (6 bases). CDR3 length: 15 amino acids. The V end was cut by 3 bases, the J end by 4 bases, with 12 bases between. CDR1 LNHDA and CDR2 SQIVND come from the germline V gene (reference sequence). As DNA, the CDR3 is TGTGCCAGTAGTATTAGTGACAGGTTCACCGGGGAGCTGTTTTTT. Translating it yields CASSISDRFTGELFF. The full variable domain, its missing parts supplied by reference TRBV19 and TRBJ2-2, is DGGITQSPKYLFRKEGQNVTLSCEQNLNHDAMYWYRQDPGQGLRLIYYSQIVNDFQKGDIAEGYSVSREKKESFPLTVTSAQKNPTAFYLCASSISDRFTGELFFGEGSRLTVL.

This clonotype appeared a few times. This CDR3 is missing its conserved last phenylalanine or tryptophan, likely due to a read error. This chain uses TRBV6-5 with TRBJ2-1; D uncertain. CDR1 and CDR2 (germline): MNHEY, SVGAGI. V was shortened by 0 bases and J by 7 bases, with 7 bases between the two germline ends. The CDR3 has 13 residues. In DNA form, the CDR3 reads TGTGCCAGCAGTTACTCGAACTGGAATGAGCAGTTCTCC. This encodes CASSYSNWNEQFS.

This clonotype was seen at least ten times. The rearrangement links TRBV20-1 to TRBJ2-7, with D perhaps matching TRBD2 (5 bases). This CDR3 comprises 14 residues. V was cut by 2 bases and J by 3 bases, with 14 bases left in between. In germline, CDR1 is DFQATT, CDR2 SNEGSKA (reference sequence). The CDR3 region is CSARSAGPLYEQYF. The CDR3 DNA sequence: TGCAGTGCTAGATCTGCGGGTCCCCTCTACGAGCAGTACTTC.